This T cell receptor (beta chain) was sequenced during a study of T cell repertoires in cytomegalovirus infection. Study-level background: Based on public TCR beta signatures, there were indications of CMV infection and of a matching HLA type.

Trimming left V 3 bases short and J 5 bases short, with 8 bases between. The germline V gene encodes CDR1 SGHTA and CDR2 FQGNSA. This CDR3 has 13 amino acids. Via MiXCR, TCRdb re-called the reads, giving one row per CDR3 protein. Here the sample spans approximately 730,000 distinct CDR3 sequences, 30% to 40% being singletons. This clonotype was seen at least ten times. Its antigen is still unknown. Notes on the study in general: Adding up the frequency of public TCR beta families identified people who carried CMV plus the relevant HLA. It was HLA-C-restricted CMV-specific TCR beta clonotypes that dominated the response ex vivo.

The sequences come from cultured PBMCs, collected from culture after CMV antigen stimulation. This clonotype originated in a human donor in good health (CMV status not recorded). Some clones in this sample may be carry-over from other donors' samples. This chain connects TRBV7-2 to TRBJ1-5; D perhaps matches TRBD1 (6 bases). CDR3 nucleotides: TGTGCCAGCAGCTTTAAGGGGGATCAGCCCCAGCATTTT. This translates into CASSFKGDQPQHF. The full variable domain, with the rest looked up from reference TRBV7-2 and TRBJ1-5, is GAGVSQSPSNKVTEKGKDVELRCDPISGHTALYWYRQSLGQGLEFLIYFQGNSAPDKSGLPSDRFSAERTGGSVSTLTIQRTQQEDSAVYLCASSFKGDQPQHFGDGTRLSIL.